This entry describes one T cell receptor (beta chain). Checkpoint therapy with ipilimumab 1 mg/kg began 14 to 28 days after transplant. Dosing: nivolumab 3 mg/kg IV, weeks 1, 4, 7, 10, then every two weeks to week 26. The sample is drawn from a study of ipilimumab plus nivolumab after autologous stem cell transplantation. Using immunoSEQ multiplex PCR, the repertoire was profiled, and TCRdb retains in-frame clones only, with some absent. The sample lists tens of thousands of clones, under 85% occurring once. Germline V lookup: CDR1 SGDLS, CDR2 YYNGEE. V lost 0 bases to trimming and J lost 4 bases; unmatched junction nucleotides: 12. This CDR3 region has 18 residues.

The receptor was derived from a male donor with diffuse large B-cell lymphoma. The specimen comprised PBMCs, sampled in a trial of ipilimumab plus nivolumab as post-transplant consolidation. The chain joins TRBV9 to TRBJ2-3; 9 bases agree with TRBD2. The CDR3, as DNA: TGTGCCAGCAGCGTAGGGGTCGGGGGACTAGCTCGGGCAGATACGCAGTATTTT. This translates into CASSVGVGGLARADTQYF.